The 9 T cell receptor beta chains presented below share a single source sample, sequenced in a study of graft-versus-host responses after intestinal transplantation. No antigens are known for them. Here immunoSEQ multiplex PCR was the method, and the copy in TCRdb shows in-frame clones only, minus some. The sample has roughly 89,000 clones, around 90% seen once; the top ten hold more than 0.15%. Sample: unstimulated CD4+ T cells sorted from spleen or lymph node cells, taken before intestinal transplant. Receptor source: a human donor who received an intestinal transplant.

The V and J genes are TRBV14 and TRBJ2-2; weak D call: TRBD2 (7 bases). V lost 2 bases and J lost 6, with 13 bases in between. The CDR3 is 15 residues long. Per germline, CDR1 SGHDN and CDR2 FVKESK. CDR3 loop: CASSQSRGAAGELFF. DNA of the CDR3: TGTGCCAGCAGCCAATCCCGGGGGGCGGCCGGGGAGCTGTTTTTT.

V gene TRBV5-6 combines with J gene TRBJ2-5; 8 bases are a match to TRBD2. The CDR3 has 14 residues. The ends lost 0 bases at V and 4 bases at J; junction bases unmatched: 2. Germline assignment: CDR1 SGHDT and CDR2 YYEEEE. The CDR3 sequence: CASSLARGGETQYF. CDR3 DNA sequence: TGTGCCAGCAGCTTGGCCCGGGGGGGAGAGACCCAGTACTTC.

The chain links TRBV5-4 to TRBJ2-2; D gene unclear. CDR1 and CDR2 from the germline V gene are SGHNT and YYREEE (reference sequence). The CDR3 has 15 residues. V lost 0 bases to trimming and J lost 2 bases, with 8 bases between them. As DNA, the CDR3 is TGTGCCAGCAGCTTGGGATCCACTAACACCGGGGAGCTGTTTTTT. Protein product: CASSLGSTNTGELFF.

The V gene is TRBV10-3, the J gene TRBJ2-5, with a tentative D call TRBD2 (6 bases). The germline V and J ends were trimmed by 6 bases and 5 bases, with 10 bases remaining between them. The CDR3 sequence is 12 residues long. Germline lookup yields CDR1 ENHRY and CDR2 SYGVKD. DNA for the CDR3: TGTGCCATCAGCGGGACTGTCGAGACCCAGTACTTC. Translation: CAISGTVETQYF.

The gene calls are TRBV19 and TRBJ1-1; 7 nucleotides agree with TRBD1. J was trimmed by 6 bases and V by 5 bases; bases with no gene match: 6. Germline V gives CDR1 LNHDA, CDR2 SQIVND (reference sequence). The CDR3 is 13 residues long. The CDR3 is CASSVRQGAEAFF. The CDR3 DNA is TGTGCCAGTAGTGTCCGGCAGGGGGCTGAAGCTTTCTTT.

The chain joins TRBV14 to TRBJ2-7, with 8 bases identical to TRBD1. This CDR3 has 20 residues. CDR1 SGHDN and CDR2 FVKESK come from the germline V gene. With 0 bases clipped from V and 2 bases from J, the junction kept 18 bases outside the gene matches. Here the CDR3 DNA reads TGTGCCAGCAGCCAAGATCGCCGAGACAGGACAGGGACGTTAGCCTACGAGCAGTACTTC. It yields the protein CASSQDRRDRTGTLAYEQYF.

This chain uses TRBV4-3 with TRBJ1-1; possibly TRBD1 for D (6 bases). Deletions cut 0 bases from V and 5 bases from J, with 13 bases between. The CDR3 extends over 15 amino acids. Germline lookup yields CDR1 LGHNA and CDR2 YSLEER. The CDR3 DNA reads as TGCGCCAGCAGCCAAGATGCAGGGGCAAGAACTGAAGCTTTCTTT. The encoded protein is CASSQDAGARTEAFF.

V usage is TRBV6-5 and J usage is TRBJ2-7, with a weak D call TRBD1 (6 bases). CDR1 and CDR2 (germline): MNHEY, SVGAGI. V was cut by 7 bases and J by 3 bases, with 16 bases left in between. This CDR3 is built from 14 residues. CDR3 DNA: TGTGCCAGCATGGAGGCAGGGGTCGGCTACGAGCAGTACTTC. It encodes CASMEAGVGYEQYF.

J is TRBJ1-5 and V is TRBV30, with unresolved D. V lost 4 bases to trimming and J lost 4 bases, with 8 bases between them. Germline CDR1 is GTSNPN and CDR2 is SVGIG (reference sequence). This CDR3 has 12 amino acids. The CDR3 DNA reads TGTGCCTGGAAACACCTTAATCAGCCCCAGCATTTT. Its translation is CAWKHLNQPQHF.